These T cell receptor beta chains were read from a single sample in a study of beta chain features in type 1 diabetes. Here immunoSEQ multiplex PCR was the method, and the copy in TCRdb shows in-frame clones only, minus some. The sample holds 250,000 to 350,000 clones, 13% to 15% seen once. Source material: naive CD4+ T cells from blood. The receptors here all came from a man aged 25 to 45 with type 1 diabetes. The CDR3 runs from the conserved cysteine through the conserved F or W. Only part of the rows carry a size: once, few, many, or a class if the clone is expanded.

j_gene: TRBJ2-3; abundance: few; len: 15; v_gene: TRBV7-2; CDR3aa: CASSLGTPLTDTQYF
j_gene: TRBJ1-2; abundance: few; len: 12; v_gene: TRBV9; CDR3aa: CASSDQGIGYTF
j_gene: TRBJ1-1; abundance: NA; len: 11; v_gene: TRBV19; CDR3aa: CASSQGTEAFF
j_gene: TRBJ2-5; abundance: few; len: 14; v_gene: TRBV29-1; CDR3aa: CSGTEGVGQETQYF
j_gene: TRBJ2-1; abundance: few; len: 13; v_gene: TRBV7-8; CDR3aa: CASSLGNYNEQFF
j_gene: TRBJ1-5; abundance: few; len: 14; v_gene: TRBV5-6; CDR3aa: CASSQGAANQPQHF
j_gene: TRBJ1-1; abundance: NA; len: 12; v_gene: TRBV2; CDR3aa: CASMDWNTEAFF
j_gene: TRBJ2-3; abundance: NA; len: 14; v_gene: TRBV29-1; CDR3aa: CSGWTSGTGDTQYF
j_gene: TRBJ2-7; abundance: few; len: 14; v_gene: TRBV29-1; CDR3aa: CSVLTGDPLREQYF
j_gene: TRBJ2-7; abundance: few; len: 12; v_gene: TRBV28; CDR3aa: CASRQGTYEQYF
j_gene: TRBJ2-5; abundance: few; len: 15; v_gene: TRBV30; CDR3aa: CAWRPGGGLQETQYF
j_gene: TRBJ2-5; abundance: NA; len: 13; v_gene: TRBV5-1; CDR3aa: CASSVGGGETQYF
j_gene: TRBJ2-7; abundance: few; len: 15; v_gene: TRBV30; CDR3aa: CAWSVRTGISYEQYF
j_gene: TRBJ2-3; abundance: few; len: 14; v_gene: TRBV18; CDR3aa: CASSPSAGEDTQYF
j_gene: TRBJ1-5; abundance: NA; len: 15; v_gene: TRBV15; CDR3aa: CATSRDKGAEQPQHF
j_gene: TRBJ2-1; abundance: NA; len: 15; v_gene: TRBV25-1; CDR3aa: CASSDARVLYNEQFF
j_gene: TRBJ2-1; abundance: few; len: 15; v_gene: TRBV19; CDR3aa: CASSISGSGSSEQFF
j_gene: TRBJ2-1; abundance: few; len: 15; v_gene: TRBV9; CDR3aa: CASSRAGGSYNEQFF
j_gene: TRBJ2-7; abundance: NA; len: 14; v_gene: TRBV19; CDR3aa: CASSMTSGEGEQYF
j_gene: TRBJ2-1; abundance: few; len: 14; v_gene: TRBV29-1; CDR3aa: CSVGLAGTYNEQFF
j_gene: TRBJ2-3; abundance: few; len: 14; v_gene: TRBV5-1; CDR3aa: CASSVSGSGTAQYF
j_gene: TRBJ2-3; abundance: few; len: 14; v_gene: TRBV5-1; CDR3aa: CASSLGQDTDTQYF
j_gene: TRBJ2-5; abundance: few; len: 15; v_gene: TRBV6-5; CDR3aa: CASSYGPGHQETQYF
j_gene: TRBJ2-7; abundance: NA; len: 15; v_gene: TRBV7-2; CDR3aa: CASSLVSGPVYEQYF
j_gene: TRBJ2-1; abundance: NA; len: 17; v_gene: TRBV2; CDR3aa: CASRVKVLADSYNEQFF
j_gene: TRBJ1-1; abundance: few; len: 14; v_gene: TRBV5-1; CDR3aa: CASSLFPGNTEAFF
j_gene: TRBJ2-5; abundance: NA; len: 12; v_gene: TRBV5-1; CDR3aa: CASSPDQETQYF
j_gene: TRBJ1-4; abundance: NA; len: 14; v_gene: TRBV9; CDR3aa: CASSVAATNEKLFF
j_gene: TRBJ1-1; abundance: NA; len: 15; v_gene: TRBV7-2; CDR3aa: CASSLGSEVNTEAFF
j_gene: TRBJ2-7; abundance: NA; len: 12; v_gene: TRBV29-1; CDR3aa: CSVDGSGYEQYF
j_gene: TRBJ2-2; abundance: NA; len: 14; v_gene: TRBV2; CDR3aa: CASTRTGVPGELFF